This TCR beta chain emerged from a study of blood T cell repertoires in COVID-19. Turning to the study itself: Researchers got acute and convalescent COVID-19 samples from the United States, Italy and Spain. PBMCs, B-cell-depleted T cells, or T cells were the source of the cDNA or gDNA that made up the material.

The CDR3 contains 17 residues. J was trimmed by 2 bases and V by 4 bases; bases with no gene match: 10. CDR1 and CDR2 from the germline V gene are SEHNR and FQNEAQ (reference sequence). In the original workflow: Estimation of nucleated cell counts was performed using reference gene primer amplification. Using immunoSEQ multiplex PCR, the repertoire was profiled, and TCRdb retains in-frame clones only, with some absent. D and trimming were read from the DNA, whereas the V and J calls and clone size are those reported in that table. Found here are around 270,000 clones, about 89% of them singletons; the top ten hold roughly 4.8%.

The clonotype was recovered from a man aged 40-49 years with acute or convalescent COVID-19. The sequenced sample consisted of peripheral blood. The genes are TRBV7-9 and TRBJ2-1; TRBD2 agrees at 8 bases. CDR3 in amino acids: CASSSYLLAATYNEQFF. The CDR3, as DNA: TGTGCCAGCAGCTCCTACTTACTAGCGGCGACCTACAATGAGCAGTTCTTC.